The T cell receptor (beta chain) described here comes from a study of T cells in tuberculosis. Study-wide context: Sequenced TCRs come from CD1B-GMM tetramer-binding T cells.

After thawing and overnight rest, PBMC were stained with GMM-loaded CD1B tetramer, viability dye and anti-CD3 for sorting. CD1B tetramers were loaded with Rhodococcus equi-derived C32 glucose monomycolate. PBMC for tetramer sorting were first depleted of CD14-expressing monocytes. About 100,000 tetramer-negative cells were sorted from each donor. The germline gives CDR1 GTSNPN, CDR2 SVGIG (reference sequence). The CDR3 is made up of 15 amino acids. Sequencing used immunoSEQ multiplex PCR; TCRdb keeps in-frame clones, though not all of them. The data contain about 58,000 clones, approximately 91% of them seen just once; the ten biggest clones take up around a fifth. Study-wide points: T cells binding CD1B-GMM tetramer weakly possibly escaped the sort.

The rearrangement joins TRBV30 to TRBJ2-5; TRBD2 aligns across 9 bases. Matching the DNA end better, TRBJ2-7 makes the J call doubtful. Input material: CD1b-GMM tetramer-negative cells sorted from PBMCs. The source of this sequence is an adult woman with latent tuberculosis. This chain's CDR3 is CAWTSGLASTYEQYF. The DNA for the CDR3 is TGTGCCTGGACCTCTGGACTAGCGAGCACCTACGAGCAGTACTTC.